This T cell receptor beta chain was identified in a study of blood T cell repertoires in COVID-19. Looking at the study overall: Material from acute and convalescent COVID-19 was sourced from the United States, Italy and Spain.

Trimming removed 2 bases from V and 8 bases from J, with 13 bases in between. The germline V gene has CDR1 KGHSH and CDR2 LQKENI. This CDR3 is 14 amino acids long. As originally analysed: Amplification from reference gene primers served as the basis for estimated nucleated cell counts. TCRdb's copy holds only in-frame clones and misses some; the assay was immunoSEQ multiplex PCR. V and J calls and clone size are copied from that table; D and trimming were computed from the DNA. The profile shows 200,000 to 250,000 clones, more than 65% of them singletons. The chain recombines TRBV18 with TRBJ2-4; the D gene is possibly TRBD1 (5 bases). Input material: peripheral blood. The receptor was derived from a human donor in a cohort sampled during active COVID-19. CDR3 coding DNA: TGTGCCAGCTCACCAGACAGAAAATGGTACATTCAGTACTTC. It specifies CASSPDRKWYIQYF.